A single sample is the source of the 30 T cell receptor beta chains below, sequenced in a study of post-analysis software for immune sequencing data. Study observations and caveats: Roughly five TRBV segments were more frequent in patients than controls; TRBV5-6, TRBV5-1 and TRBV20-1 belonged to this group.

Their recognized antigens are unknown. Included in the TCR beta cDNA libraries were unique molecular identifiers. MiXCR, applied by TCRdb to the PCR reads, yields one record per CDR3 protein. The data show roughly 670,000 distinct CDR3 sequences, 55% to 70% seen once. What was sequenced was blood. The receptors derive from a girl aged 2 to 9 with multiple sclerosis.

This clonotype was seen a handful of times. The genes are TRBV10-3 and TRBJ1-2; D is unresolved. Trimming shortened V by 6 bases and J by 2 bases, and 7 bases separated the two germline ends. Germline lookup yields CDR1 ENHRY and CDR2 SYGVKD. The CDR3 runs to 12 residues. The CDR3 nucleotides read TGTGCCATCAGATTAGGGAACTATGGCTACACCTTC. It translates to CAIRLGNYGYTF.

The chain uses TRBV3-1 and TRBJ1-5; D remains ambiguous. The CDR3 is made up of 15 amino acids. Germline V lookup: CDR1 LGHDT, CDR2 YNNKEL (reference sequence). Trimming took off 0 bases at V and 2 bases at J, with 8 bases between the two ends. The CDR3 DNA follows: TGTGCCAGCAGCCAAGATGCCATCCGCAATCAGCCCCAGCATTTT. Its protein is CASSQDAIRNQPQHF.

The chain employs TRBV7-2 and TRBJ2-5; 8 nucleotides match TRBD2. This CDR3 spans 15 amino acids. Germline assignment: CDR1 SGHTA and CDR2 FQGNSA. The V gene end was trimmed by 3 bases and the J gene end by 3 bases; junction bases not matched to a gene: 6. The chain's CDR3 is CASSLVAGREETQYF. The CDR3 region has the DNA TGTGCCAGCAGCTTGGTAGCGGGGAGGGAAGAGACCCAGTACTTC.

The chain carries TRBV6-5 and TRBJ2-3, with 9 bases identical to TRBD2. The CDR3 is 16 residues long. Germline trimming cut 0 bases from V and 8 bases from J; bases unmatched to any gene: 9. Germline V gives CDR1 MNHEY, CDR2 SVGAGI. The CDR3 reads CASSYSGLALRGTQYF. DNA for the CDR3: TGTGCCAGCAGTTACTCGGGACTAGCATTGAGGGGTACGCAGTATTTT.

The DNA of the CDR3 is TGTGCCAGCAGTCCAGGGAGAGGGGATCAAGAGACCCAGTACTTC. This translates into CASSPGRGDQETQYF. The rearrangement links TRBV12-3 or TRBV12-4 to TRBJ2-5; either TRBD1 or TRBD2 may fit D (5 bases each). The CDR3 totals 15 residues. Trimming shortened V by 5 bases and J by 2 bases, and 15 bases separated the two germline ends.

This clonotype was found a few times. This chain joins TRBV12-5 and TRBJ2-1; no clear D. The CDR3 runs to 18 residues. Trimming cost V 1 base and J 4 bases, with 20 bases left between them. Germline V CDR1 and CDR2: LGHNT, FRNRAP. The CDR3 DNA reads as TGTGCTAGTGGTTTGGCACGTCCCCGAGACACGGATTACAATGAGCAGTTCTTC. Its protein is CASGLARPRDTDYNEQFF.

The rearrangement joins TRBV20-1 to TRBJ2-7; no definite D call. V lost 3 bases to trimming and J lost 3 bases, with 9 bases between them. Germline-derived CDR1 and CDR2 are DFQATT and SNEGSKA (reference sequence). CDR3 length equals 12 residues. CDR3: CSARTDRYEQYF. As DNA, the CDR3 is TGCAGTGCTAGGACGGACCGCTACGAGCAGTACTTC.

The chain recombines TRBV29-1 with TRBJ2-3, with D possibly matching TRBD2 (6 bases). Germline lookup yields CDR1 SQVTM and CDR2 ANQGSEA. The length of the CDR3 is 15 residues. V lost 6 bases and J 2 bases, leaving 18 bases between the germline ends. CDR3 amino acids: CSVRPPGLTTDTQYF. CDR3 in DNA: TGCAGCGTCCGTCCACCGGGACTCACCACAGATACGCAGTATTTT.

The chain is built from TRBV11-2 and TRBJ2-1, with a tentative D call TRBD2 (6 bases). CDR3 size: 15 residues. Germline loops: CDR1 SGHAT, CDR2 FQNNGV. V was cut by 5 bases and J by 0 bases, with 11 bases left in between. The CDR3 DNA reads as TGTGCCAGCAGCCCCTACGGGAGCTCCTACAATGAGCAGTTCTTC. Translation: CASSPYGSSYNEQFF.

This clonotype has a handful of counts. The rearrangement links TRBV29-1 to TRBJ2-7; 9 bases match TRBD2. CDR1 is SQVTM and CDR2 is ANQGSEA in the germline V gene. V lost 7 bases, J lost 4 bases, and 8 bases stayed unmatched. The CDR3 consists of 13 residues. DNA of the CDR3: TGCAGCGCTCTGACTAGCGGACGTTACGAGCAGTACTTC. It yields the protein CSALTSGRYEQYF.

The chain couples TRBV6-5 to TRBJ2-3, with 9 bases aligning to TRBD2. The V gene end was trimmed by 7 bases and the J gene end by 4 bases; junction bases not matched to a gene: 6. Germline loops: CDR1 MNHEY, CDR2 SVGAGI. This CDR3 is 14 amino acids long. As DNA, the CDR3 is TGTGCCAGCATGCCTAGCGGGGTCGCAGATACGCAGTATTTT. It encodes CASMPSGVADTQYF.

Here the CDR3 DNA reads TGTGCCAGCAGTTTAAGCGGAGGGCTAGGCAAAAACATTCAGTACTTC. Protein sequence: CASSLSGGLGKNIQYF. The V call is TRBV27, the J call TRBJ2-4; perhaps TRBD2 as D (6 bases). The V and J ends lost 2 bases and 3 bases respectively, with 14 bases between them. Germline-derived CDR1 and CDR2 are MNHEY and SMNVEV (reference sequence). CDR3 size: 16 residues.

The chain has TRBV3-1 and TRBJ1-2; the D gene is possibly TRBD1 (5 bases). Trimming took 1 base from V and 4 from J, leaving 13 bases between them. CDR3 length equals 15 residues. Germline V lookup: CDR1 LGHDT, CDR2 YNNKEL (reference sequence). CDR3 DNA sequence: TGTGCCAGCAGCCAAGGTTCAGGGAAGGGCTATGGCTACACCTTC. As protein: CASSQGSGKGYGYTF.

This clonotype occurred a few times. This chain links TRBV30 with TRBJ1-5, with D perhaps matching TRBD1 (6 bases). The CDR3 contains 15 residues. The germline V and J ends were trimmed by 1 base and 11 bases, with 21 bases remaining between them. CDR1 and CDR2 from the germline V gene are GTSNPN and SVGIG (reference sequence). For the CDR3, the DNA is TGTGCCTGGAGTGCCGCAGGGGCTTTTTTCCCCACCCAGCATTTT. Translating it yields CAWSAAGAFFPTQHF.

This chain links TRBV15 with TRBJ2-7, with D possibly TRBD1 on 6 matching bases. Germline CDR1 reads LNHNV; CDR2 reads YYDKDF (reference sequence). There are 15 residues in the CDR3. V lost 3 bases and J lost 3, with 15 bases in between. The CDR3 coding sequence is TGTGCCACCAGCAGCGGACAGTCGCAGGGCTACGAGCAGTACTTC. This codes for CATSSGQSQGYEQYF.

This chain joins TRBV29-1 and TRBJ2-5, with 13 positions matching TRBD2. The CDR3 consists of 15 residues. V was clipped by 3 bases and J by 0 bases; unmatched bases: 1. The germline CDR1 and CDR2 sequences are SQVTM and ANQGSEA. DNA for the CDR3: TGCAGCGTTGAGACTAGCGGGGGGCACCAAGAGACCCAGTACTTC. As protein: CSVETSGGHQETQYF.

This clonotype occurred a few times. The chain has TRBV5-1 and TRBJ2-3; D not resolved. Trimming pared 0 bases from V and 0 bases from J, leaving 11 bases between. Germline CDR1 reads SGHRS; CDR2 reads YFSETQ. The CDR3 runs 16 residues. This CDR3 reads CASSLGFQTSTDTQYF. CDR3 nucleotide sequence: TGCGCCAGCAGCTTGGGGTTCCAGACTAGCACAGATACGCAGTATTTT.

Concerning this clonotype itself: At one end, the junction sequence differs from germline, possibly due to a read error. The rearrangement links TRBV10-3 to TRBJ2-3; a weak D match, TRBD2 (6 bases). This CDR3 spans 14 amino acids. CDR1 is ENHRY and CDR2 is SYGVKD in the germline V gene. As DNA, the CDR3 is TGTGCCACCAGTGAGCGACTAGGCGGAGATACGCAGTATTTT. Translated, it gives CATSERLGGDTQYF.

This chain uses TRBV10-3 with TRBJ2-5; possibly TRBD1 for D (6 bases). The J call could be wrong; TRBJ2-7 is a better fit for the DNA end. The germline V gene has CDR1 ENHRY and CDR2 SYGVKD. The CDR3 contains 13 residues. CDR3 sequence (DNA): TGTGCCATCAGACCGGGACAAGCCTACGAGCAGTACTTC. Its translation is CAIRPGQAYEQYF.

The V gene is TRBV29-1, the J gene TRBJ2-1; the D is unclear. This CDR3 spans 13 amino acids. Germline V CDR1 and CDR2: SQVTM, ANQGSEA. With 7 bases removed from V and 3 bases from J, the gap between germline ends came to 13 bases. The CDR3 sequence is CSATWTDYNEQFF. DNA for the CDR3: TGCAGCGCAACCTGGACGGACTACAATGAGCAGTTCTTC.

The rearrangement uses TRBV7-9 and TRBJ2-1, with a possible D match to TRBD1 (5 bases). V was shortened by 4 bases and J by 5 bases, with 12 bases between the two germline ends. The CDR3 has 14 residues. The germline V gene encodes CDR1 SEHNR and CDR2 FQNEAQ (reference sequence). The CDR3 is CASSWGILDNEQFF. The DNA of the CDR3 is TGTGCCAGCAGCTGGGGCATCCTGGACAATGAGCAGTTCTTC. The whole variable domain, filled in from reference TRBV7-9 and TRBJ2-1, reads DTGVSQNPRHKITKRGQNVTFRCDPISEHNRLYWYRQTLGQGPEFLTYFQNEAQLEKSRLLSDRFSAERPKGSFSTLEIQRTEQGDSAMYLCASSWGILDNEQFFGPGTRLTVL.

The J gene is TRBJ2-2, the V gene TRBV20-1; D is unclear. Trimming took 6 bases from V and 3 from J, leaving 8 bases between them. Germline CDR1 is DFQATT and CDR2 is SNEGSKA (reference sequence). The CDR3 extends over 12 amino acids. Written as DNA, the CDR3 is TGCAGTGCCGTACGGGACACCGGGGAGCTGTTTTTT. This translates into CSAVRDTGELFF.

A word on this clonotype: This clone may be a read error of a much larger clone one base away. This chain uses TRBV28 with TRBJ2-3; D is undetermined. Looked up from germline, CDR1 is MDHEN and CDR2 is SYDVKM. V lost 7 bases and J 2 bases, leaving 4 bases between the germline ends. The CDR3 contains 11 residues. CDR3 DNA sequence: TGTGCCAGCACCACCACAGATACGCAGTATTTT. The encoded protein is CASTTTDTQYF.

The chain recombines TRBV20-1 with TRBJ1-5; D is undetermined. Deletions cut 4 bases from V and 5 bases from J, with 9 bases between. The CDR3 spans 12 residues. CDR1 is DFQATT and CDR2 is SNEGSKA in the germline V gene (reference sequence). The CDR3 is CSAMPGDQPQHF. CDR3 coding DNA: TGCAGTGCTATGCCTGGGGATCAGCCCCAGCATTTT.

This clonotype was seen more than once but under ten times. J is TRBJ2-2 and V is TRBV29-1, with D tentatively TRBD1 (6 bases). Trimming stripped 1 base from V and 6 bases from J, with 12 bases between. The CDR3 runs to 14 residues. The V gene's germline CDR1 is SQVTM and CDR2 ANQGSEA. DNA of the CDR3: TGCAGCGTTGAAGGCTCAGGGGCGGCCGGGGAGCTGTTTTTT. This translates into CSVEGSGAAGELFF.

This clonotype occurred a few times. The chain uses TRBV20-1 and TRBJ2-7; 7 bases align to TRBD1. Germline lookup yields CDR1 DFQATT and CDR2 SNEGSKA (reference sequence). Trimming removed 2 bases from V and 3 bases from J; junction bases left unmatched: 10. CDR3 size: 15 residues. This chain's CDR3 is CSARHAQGEFYEQYF. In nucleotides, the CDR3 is TGCAGTGCTAGACACGCGCAGGGGGAATTCTACGAGCAGTACTTC.

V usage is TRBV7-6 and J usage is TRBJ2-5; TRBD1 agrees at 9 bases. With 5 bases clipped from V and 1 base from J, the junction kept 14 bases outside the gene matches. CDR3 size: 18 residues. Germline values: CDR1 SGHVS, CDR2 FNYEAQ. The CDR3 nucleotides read TGTGCCAGCAGCACCGGCCCCGGGACAGGGAAAGGCCAAGAGACCCAGTACTTC. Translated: CASSTGPGTGKGQETQYF.

The CDR3 DNA is TGTGCCAGCAGTTCCGCCGGGACTAGCGGGTACAATGAGCAGTTCTTC. Its translation: CASSSAGTSGYNEQFF. V is TRBV28 and J is TRBJ2-1; 12 nucleotides align to TRBD2. CDR3 length equals 16 residues. The germline CDR1 and CDR2 sequences are MDHEN and SYDVKM. V dropped 4 bases and J dropped 4; count of bases not matched to a gene: 5.

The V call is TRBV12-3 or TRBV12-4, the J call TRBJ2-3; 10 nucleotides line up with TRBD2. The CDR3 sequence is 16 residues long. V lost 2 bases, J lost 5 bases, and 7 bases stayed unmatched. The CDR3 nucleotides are TGTGCCAGCAGTTTATACCTAGCGGGGGTAGGAGATACGCAGTATTTT. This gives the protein CASSLYLAGVGDTQYF.

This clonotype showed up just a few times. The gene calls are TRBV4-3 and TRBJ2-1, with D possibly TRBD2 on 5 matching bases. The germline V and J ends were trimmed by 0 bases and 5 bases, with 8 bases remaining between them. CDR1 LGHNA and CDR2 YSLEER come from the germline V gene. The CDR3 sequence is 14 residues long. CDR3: CASSQEGRDNEQFF. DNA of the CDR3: TGCGCCAGCAGCCAAGAGGGGAGAGACAATGAGCAGTTCTTC.